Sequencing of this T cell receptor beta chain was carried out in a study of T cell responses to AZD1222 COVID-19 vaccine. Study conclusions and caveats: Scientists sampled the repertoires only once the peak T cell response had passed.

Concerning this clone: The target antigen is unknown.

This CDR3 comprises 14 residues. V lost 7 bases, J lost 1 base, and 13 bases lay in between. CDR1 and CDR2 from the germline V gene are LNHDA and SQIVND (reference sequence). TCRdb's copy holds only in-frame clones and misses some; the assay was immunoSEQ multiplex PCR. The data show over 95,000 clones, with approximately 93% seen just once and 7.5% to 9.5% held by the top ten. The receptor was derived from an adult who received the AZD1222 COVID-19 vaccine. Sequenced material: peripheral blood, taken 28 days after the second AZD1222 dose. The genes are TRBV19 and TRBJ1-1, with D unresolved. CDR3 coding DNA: TGTGCCAGTAAGACCCTGGGAGAGAACACTGAAGCTTTCTTT. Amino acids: CASKTLGENTEAFF.